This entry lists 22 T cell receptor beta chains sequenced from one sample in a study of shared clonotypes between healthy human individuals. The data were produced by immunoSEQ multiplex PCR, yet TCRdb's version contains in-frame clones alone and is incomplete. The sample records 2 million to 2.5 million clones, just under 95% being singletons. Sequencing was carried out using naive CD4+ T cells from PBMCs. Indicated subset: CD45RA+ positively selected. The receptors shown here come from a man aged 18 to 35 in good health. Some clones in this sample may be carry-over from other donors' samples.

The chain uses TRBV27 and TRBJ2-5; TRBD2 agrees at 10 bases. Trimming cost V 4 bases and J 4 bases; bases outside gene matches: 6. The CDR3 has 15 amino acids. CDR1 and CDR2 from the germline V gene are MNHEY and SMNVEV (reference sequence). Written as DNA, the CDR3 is TGTGCCAGCAGTTCAAGCGGGAGGGGGAGAGAGACCCAGTACTTC. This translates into CASSSSGRGRETQYF.

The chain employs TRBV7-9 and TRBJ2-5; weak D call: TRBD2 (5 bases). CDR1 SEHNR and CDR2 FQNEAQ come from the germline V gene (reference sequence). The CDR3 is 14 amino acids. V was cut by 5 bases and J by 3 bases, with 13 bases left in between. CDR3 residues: CASSKRLGEETQYF. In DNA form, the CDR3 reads TGTGCCAGCAGCAAGAGGCTGGGAGAAGAGACCCAGTACTTC. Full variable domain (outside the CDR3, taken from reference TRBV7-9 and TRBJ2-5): DTGVSQNPRHKITKRGQNVTFRCDPISEHNRLYWYRQTLGQGPEFLTYFQNEAQLEKSRLLSDRFSAERPKGSFSTLEIQRTEQGDSAMYLCASSKRLGEETQYFGPGTRLLVL.

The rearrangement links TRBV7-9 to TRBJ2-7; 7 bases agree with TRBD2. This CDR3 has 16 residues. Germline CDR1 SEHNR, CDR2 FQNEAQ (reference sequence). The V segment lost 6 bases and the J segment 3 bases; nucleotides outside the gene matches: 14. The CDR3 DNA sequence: TGTGCCAGCAGGCAATACCTCGGGACTACCATCTACGAGCAGTACTTC. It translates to CASRQYLGTTIYEQYF.

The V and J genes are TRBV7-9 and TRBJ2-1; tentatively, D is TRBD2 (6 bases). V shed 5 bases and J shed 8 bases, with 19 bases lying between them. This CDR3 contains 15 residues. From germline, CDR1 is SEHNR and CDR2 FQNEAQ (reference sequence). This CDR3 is CASSHYRELNHEQFF. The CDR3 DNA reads TGTGCCAGCAGCCATTACCGGGAGCTGAACCATGAGCAGTTCTTC.

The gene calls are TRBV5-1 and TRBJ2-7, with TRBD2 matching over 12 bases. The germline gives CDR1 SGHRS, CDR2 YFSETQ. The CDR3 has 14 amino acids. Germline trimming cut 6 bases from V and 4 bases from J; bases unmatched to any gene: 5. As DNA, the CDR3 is TGCGCCAGCATCGGACTAGCGGGATCTTACGAGCAGTACTTC. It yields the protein CASIGLAGSYEQYF.

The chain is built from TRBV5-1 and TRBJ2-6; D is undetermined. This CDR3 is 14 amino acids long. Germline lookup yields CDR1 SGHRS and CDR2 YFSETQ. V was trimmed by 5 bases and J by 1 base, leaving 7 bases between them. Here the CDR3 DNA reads TGCGCCAGCAGGAGTGGGTCTGGGGCCAACGTCCTGACTTTC. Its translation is CASRSGSGANVLTF.

CDR3: CASRKGQDNQPQHF. In DNA, the CDR3 is TGTGCCAGCAGAAAGGGACAGGACAATCAGCCCCAGCATTTT. The V gene is TRBV6-6, the J gene TRBJ1-5; 8 bases agree with TRBD1. This CDR3 comprises 14 residues. The ends lost 6 bases at V and 3 bases at J; junction bases unmatched: 4. From germline, CDR1 is MNHNY and CDR2 SVGAGI (reference sequence).

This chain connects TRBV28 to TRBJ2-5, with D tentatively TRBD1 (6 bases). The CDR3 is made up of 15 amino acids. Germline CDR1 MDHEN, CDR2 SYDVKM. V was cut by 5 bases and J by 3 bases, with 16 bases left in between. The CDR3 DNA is TGTGCCAGCAGTCTCCCGCTCAGGGGCAAAGAGACCCAGTACTTC. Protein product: CASSLPLRGKETQYF.

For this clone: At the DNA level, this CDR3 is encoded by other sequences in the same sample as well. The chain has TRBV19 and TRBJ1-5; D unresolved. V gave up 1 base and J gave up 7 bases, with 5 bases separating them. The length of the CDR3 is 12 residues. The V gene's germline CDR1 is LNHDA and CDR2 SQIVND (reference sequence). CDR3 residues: CASSIAGQPQHF. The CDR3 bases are TGTGCCAGTAGTATAGCTGGACAGCCCCAGCATTTT.

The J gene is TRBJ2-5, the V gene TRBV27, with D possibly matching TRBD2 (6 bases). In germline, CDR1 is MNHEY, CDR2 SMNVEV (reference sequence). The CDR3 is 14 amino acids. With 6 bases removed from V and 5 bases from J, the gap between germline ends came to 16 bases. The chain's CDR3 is CASSRSRGMETQYF. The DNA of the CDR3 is TGTGCCAGCAGCCGCAGTCGGGGGATGGAGACCCAGTACTTC.

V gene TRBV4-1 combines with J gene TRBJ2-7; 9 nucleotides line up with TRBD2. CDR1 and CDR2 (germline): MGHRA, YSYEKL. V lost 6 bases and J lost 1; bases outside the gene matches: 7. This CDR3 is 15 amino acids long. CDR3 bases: TGCGCCAGCAGTGCTAGACTAGCGGAGTCCTACGAGCAGTACTTC. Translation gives CASSARLAESYEQYF.

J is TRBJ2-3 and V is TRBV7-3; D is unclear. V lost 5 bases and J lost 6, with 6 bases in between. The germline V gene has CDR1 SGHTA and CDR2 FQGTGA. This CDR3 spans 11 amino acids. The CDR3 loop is CASSDADTQYF. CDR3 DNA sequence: TGTGCCAGCAGCGACGCGGATACGCAGTATTTT. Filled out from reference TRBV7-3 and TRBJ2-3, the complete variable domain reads GAGVSQTPSNKVTEKGKYVELRCDPISGHTALYWYRQSLGQGPEFLIYFQGTGAADDSGLPNDRFFAVRPEGSVSTLKIQRTERGDSAVYLCASSDADTQYFGPGTRLTVL.

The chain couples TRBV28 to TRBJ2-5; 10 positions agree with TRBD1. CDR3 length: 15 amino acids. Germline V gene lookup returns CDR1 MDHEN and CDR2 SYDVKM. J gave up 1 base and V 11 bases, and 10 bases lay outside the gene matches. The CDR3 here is CASSPGTGVQETQYF. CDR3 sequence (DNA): TGTGCCTCATCTCCCGGGACAGGGGTCCAAGAGACCCAGTACTTC.

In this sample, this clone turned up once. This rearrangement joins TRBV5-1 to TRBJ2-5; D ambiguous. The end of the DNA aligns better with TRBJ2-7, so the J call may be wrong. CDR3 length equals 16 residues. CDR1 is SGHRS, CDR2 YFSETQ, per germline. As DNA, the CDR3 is TGCGCCAGCAGCGAAATACCGGGCTCAGGCGCCTACGAGCAGTACTTC. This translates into CASSEIPGSGAYEQYF.

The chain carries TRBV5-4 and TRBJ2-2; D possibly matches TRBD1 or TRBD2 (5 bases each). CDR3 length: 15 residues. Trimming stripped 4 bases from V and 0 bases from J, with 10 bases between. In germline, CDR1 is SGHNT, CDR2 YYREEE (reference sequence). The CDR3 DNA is TGTGCCAGCAGCAGGGACGGGTCGAACACCGGGGAGCTGTTTTTT. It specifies CASSRDGSNTGELFF.

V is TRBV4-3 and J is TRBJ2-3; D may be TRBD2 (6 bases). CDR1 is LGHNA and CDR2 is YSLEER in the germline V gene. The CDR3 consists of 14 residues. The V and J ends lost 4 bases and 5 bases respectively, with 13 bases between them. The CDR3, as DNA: TGCGCCAGCAGCCGGGGGAGGAGCGAAGATACGCAGTATTTT. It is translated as CASSRGRSEDTQYF.

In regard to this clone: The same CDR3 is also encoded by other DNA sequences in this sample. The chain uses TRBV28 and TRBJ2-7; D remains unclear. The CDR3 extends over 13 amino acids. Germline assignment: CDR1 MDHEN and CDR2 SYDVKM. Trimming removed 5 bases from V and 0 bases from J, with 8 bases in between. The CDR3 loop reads CASSRTPSYEQYF. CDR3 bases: TGTGCCAGCAGTCGGACCCCCTCCTACGAGCAGTACTTC.

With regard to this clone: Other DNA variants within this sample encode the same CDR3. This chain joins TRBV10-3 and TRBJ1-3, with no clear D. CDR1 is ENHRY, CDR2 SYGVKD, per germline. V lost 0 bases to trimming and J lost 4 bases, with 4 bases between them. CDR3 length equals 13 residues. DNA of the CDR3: TGTGCCATCAGTGAGTCTCTCGGAAACACCATATATTTT. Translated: CAISESLGNTIYF.

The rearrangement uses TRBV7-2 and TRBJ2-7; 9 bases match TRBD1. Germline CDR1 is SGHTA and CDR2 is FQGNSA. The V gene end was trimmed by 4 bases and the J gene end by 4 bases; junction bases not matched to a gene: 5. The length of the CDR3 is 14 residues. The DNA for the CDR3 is TGTGCCAGCAGCTGGGACAGGGATATATACGAGCAGTACTTC. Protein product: CASSWDRDIYEQYF.

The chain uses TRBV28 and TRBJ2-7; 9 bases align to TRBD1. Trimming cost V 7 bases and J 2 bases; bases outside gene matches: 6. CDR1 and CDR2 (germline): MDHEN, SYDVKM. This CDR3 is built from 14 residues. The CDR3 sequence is CASTLGTGTYEQYF. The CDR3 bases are TGTGCCAGCACCTTGGGGACAGGGACCTACGAGCAGTACTTC.

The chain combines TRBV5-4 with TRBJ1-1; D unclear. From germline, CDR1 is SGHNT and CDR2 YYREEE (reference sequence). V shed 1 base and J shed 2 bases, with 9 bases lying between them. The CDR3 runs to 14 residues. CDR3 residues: CASSLRAHNTEAFF. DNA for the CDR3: TGTGCCAGCAGCTTGCGGGCCCATAACACTGAAGCTTTCTTT.

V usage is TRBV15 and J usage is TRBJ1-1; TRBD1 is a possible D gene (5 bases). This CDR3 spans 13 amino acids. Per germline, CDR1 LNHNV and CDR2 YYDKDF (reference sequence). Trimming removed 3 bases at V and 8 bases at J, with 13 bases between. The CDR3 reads CATSRDRDQEAFF. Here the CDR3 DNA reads TGTGCCACCAGCAGGGACCGGGACCAAGAAGCTTTCTTT.